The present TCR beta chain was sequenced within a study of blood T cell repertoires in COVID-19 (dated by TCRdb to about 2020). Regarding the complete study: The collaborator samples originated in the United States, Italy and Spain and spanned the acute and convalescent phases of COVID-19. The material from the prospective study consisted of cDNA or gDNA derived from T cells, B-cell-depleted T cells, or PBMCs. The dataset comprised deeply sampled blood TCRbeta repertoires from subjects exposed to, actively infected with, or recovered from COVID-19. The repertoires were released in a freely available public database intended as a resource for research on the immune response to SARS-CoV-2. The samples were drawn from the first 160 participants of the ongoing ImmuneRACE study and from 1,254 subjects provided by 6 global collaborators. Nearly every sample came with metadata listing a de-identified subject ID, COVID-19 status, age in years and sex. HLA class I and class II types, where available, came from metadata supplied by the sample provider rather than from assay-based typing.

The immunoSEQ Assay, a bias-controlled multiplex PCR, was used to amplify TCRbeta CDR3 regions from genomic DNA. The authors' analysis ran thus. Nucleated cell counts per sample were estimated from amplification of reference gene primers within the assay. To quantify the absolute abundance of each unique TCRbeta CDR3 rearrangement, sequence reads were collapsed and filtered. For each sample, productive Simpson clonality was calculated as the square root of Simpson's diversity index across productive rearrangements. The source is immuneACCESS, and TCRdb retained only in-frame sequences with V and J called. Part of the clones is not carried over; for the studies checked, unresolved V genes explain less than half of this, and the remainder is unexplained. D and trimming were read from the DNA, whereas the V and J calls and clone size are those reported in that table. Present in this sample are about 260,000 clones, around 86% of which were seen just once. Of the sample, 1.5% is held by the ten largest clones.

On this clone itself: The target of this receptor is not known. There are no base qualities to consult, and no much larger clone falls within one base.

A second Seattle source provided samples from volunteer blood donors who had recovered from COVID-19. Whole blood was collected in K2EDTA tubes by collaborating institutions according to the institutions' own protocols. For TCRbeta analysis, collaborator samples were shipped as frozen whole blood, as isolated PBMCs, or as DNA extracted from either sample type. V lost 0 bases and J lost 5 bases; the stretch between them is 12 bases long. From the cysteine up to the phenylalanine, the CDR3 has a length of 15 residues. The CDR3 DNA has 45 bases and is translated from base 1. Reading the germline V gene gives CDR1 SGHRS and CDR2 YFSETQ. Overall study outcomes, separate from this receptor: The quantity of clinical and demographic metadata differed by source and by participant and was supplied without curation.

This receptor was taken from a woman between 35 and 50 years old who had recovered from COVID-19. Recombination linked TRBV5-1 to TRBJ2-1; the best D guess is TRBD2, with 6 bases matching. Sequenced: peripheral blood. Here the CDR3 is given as CASSLGLAADNEQFF. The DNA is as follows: TGCGCCAGCAGCTTGGGATTAGCGGCCGACAATGAGCAGTTCTTC.